The 28 T cell receptor beta chains in this list originate from one sample, sequenced in a study of OX40 agonist ivuxolimab in advanced cancers. Here immunoSEQ multiplex PCR was the method, and the copy in TCRdb shows in-frame clones only, minus some. Of around 25,000 clones listed, over 70% are singletons. The sample consisted of CD4+ or CD8+ T cells sorted from blood, taken in a trial of the OX40 agonist ivuxolimab. These receptors all stem from an adult with an advanced solid tumor such as melanoma, head and neck, liver or kidney cancer.

DNA of the CDR3: TGTGCCAGCAGTGGAACGGCCGATGAAGCTTTCTTT. As protein: CASSGTADEAFF. The rearrangement uses TRBV2 and TRBJ1-1; D is undetermined. Trimming left V 4 bases short and J 7 bases short, with 10 bases between. The germline CDR1 and CDR2 sequences are SNHLY and FYNNEI. The CDR3 is 12 amino acids.

The rearrangement uses TRBV5-1 and TRBJ2-3; the match to TRBD2 covers 11 bases. The ends lost 0 bases at V and 2 bases at J; junction bases unmatched: 11. This CDR3 has 19 residues. Germline V gene lookup returns CDR1 SGHRS and CDR2 YFSETQ. In DNA form, the CDR3 reads TGCGCCAGCAGCTTGGGATCCGTGAGACTAGCGGGGCTCACAGATACGCAGTATTTT. It encodes CASSLGSVRLAGLTDTQYF.

The rearrangement links TRBV7-6 to TRBJ2-7; 11 bases match TRBD2. Germline-derived CDR1 and CDR2 are SGHVS and FNYEAQ. The CDR3 consists of 16 residues. J gave up 0 bases and V 3 bases, and 4 bases lay outside the gene matches. CDR3 protein: CASSLELAGGSYEQYF. The CDR3 coding sequence is TGTGCCAGCAGCTTGGAGCTAGCGGGGGGCTCCTACGAGCAGTACTTC.

The V gene is TRBV28, the J gene TRBJ1-5, with D unclear. Germline assignment: CDR1 MDHEN and CDR2 SYDVKM. The V and J ends lost 5 bases and 5 bases respectively, with 22 bases between them. CDR3 size: 17 residues. CDR3 DNA sequence: TGTGCCAGCAGTCCTAATTCCCGGACGGCCACTTATCAGCCCCAGCATTTT. This codes for CASSPNSRTATYQPQHF. The whole variable domain, remainder taken from reference TRBV28 and TRBJ1-5, is DVKVTQSSRYLVKRTGEKVFLECVQDMDHENMFWYRQDPGLGLRLIYFSYDVKMKEKGDIPEGYSVSREKKERFSLILESASTNQTSMYLCASSPNSRTATYQPQHFGDGTRLSIL.

The gene calls are TRBV6-5 and TRBJ2-7; tentative D call: TRBD1 (5 bases). The germline V gene has CDR1 MNHEY and CDR2 SVGAGI. The CDR3 is made up of 15 amino acids. V lost 6 bases to trimming and J lost 7 bases, with 22 bases between them. In nucleotides, the CDR3 is TGTGCCAGCAGAGTAGGGGATTGGGATATCGGGGAGCAGTACTTC. Amino acids: CASRVGDWDIGEQYF.

CDR3: CASRPRFGEQYF. The CDR3 coding sequence is TGTGCCAGCAGGCCAAGGTTCGGGGAGCAGTACTTC. The chain carries TRBV28 and TRBJ2-7; unclear D gene. V lost 6 bases, J lost 7 bases, and 13 bases lay in between. The CDR3 is 12 residues long. Germline V lookup: CDR1 MDHEN, CDR2 SYDVKM.

V usage is TRBV27 and J usage is TRBJ1-1; tentatively, D is TRBD1 (5 bases). Germline CDR1 reads MNHEY; CDR2 reads SMNVEV (reference sequence). This CDR3 is 14 amino acids long. V lost 4 bases and J 0 bases, leaving 9 bases between the germline ends. The CDR3 protein is CASSWGELNTEAFF. The CDR3 DNA reads as TGTGCCAGCAGTTGGGGGGAATTGAACACTGAAGCTTTCTTT.

The chain joins TRBV2 to TRBJ2-3, with 9 bases aligning to TRBD1. The V gene's germline CDR1 is SNHLY and CDR2 FYNNEI. V lost 7 bases, J lost 1 base, and 6 bases stayed unmatched. The CDR3 contains 15 residues. The CDR3 coding sequence is TGTGCCAGCAAAGGGACAGGGCTGCGCACAGATACGCAGTATTTT. Protein product: CASKGTGLRTDTQYF.

The chain combines TRBV5-1 with TRBJ2-6; no clear D gene. Germline CDR1 and CDR2: SGHRS and YFSETQ. CDR3 length equals 16 residues. V lost 0 bases, J lost 2 bases, and 9 bases lay in between. The CDR3 coding sequence is TGCGCCAGCAGCTTGGTATCGATCGCTGGGGCCAACGTCCTGACTTTC. Amino acid sequence: CASSLVSIAGANVLTF.

This chain connects TRBV6-1 to TRBJ2-3; D call uncertain. Trimming took off 2 bases at V and 2 bases at J, with 14 bases between the two ends. This CDR3 has 16 amino acids. Germline V gene data show CDR1 as MNHNS and CDR2 as SASEGT. The CDR3 reads CASSETSSGHTDTQYF. CDR3 in DNA: TGTGCCAGCAGTGAAACATCCTCTGGCCACACAGATACGCAGTATTTT.

This chain uses TRBV19 with TRBJ1-4, with a tentative D call TRBD1 (6 bases). V shed 6 bases and J shed 4 bases, with 21 bases lying between them. This CDR3 is built from 17 residues. Looked up from germline, CDR1 is LNHDA and CDR2 is SQIVND (reference sequence). The CDR3 loop reads CASSGVGQGFNNEKLFF. Written as DNA, the CDR3 is TGTGCCAGTAGCGGAGTCGGGCAGGGGTTCAATAATGAAAAACTGTTTTTT.

By proportion, this clone is medium-sized. The chain combines TRBV6-4 with TRBJ2-1; 8 bases agree with TRBD1. V lost 6 bases and J lost 1; bases outside the gene matches: 2. There are 14 residues in the CDR3. Germline values: CDR1 MRHNA, CDR2 SNTAGT. The CDR3 region is CASSTGGSYNEQFF. The CDR3 DNA follows: TGTGCCAGCAGCACAGGGGGATCCTACAATGAGCAGTTCTTC.

The chain uses TRBV9 and TRBJ1-2; the match to TRBD1 covers 8 bases. V lost 4 bases, J lost 5 bases, and 7 bases stayed unmatched. The CDR3 has 14 amino acids. The germline V gene has CDR1 SGDLS and CDR2 YYNGEE. The CDR3 DNA sequence: TGTGCCAGCAGCCAGGTTGGGACAGGTTATGGCTACACCTTC. The encoded protein is CASSQVGTGYGYTF.

In DNA form, the CDR3 reads TGTGCCAGCAGCGAGACAGCAACAACCTACAATGAGCAGTTCTTC. It encodes CASSETATTYNEQFF. The chain carries TRBV9 and TRBJ2-1, with D possibly TRBD1 on 5 matching bases. Germline V lookup: CDR1 SGDLS, CDR2 YYNGEE. V dropped 3 bases and J dropped 2 bases, with 12 bases sitting between them. This CDR3 has 15 residues.

This clone was picked up one time. Germline is not matched at one junction end, which may reflect a read error. This rearrangement joins TRBV10-2 to TRBJ2-7; D is possibly TRBD1 (6 bases). The CDR3 runs to 10 residues. CDR1 WSHSY and CDR2 SAAADI come from the germline V gene. The DNA of the CDR3 is TGCGCCAGCAGGGAGGACAGATTTTCCTTC. This encodes CASREDRFSF.

This chain links TRBV7-8 with TRBJ1-5; 9 bases fit TRBD1. The length of the CDR3 is 16 residues. Germline V gene sequence: CDR1 SGHVS, CDR2 FQNEAQ. Trimming at V came to 5 bases and at J to 6 bases, leaving 11 bases not matched to a gene. For the CDR3, the DNA is TGTGCCAGCAGCCTCAGCCGGGGACAGGGACCTCAGCCCCAGCATTTT. Translation: CASSLSRGQGPQPQHF. The full variable domain, rest sourced from reference TRBV7-8 and TRBJ1-5, is GAGVSQSPRYKVAKRGQDVALRCDPISGHVSLFWYQQALGQGPEFLTYFQNEAQLDKSGLPSDRFFAERPEGSVSTLKIQRTQQEDSAVYLCASSLSRGQGPQPQHFGDGTRLSIL.

This chain uses TRBV28 with TRBJ2-1; 11 bases are shared with TRBD1. The CDR3 contains 16 residues. Trimming cost V 6 bases and J 7 bases; bases outside gene matches: 11. The germline gives CDR1 MDHEN, CDR2 SYDVKM. The CDR3 region is CASSPTDRGRRNEQFF. In DNA, the CDR3 is TGTGCCAGCAGCCCCACGGACAGGGGGCGTCGGAATGAGCAGTTCTTC.

This chain links TRBV9 with TRBJ1-5; D remains unclear. Germline CDR1 is SGDLS and CDR2 is YYNGEE. The length of the CDR3 is 13 residues. V lost 2 bases, J lost 4 bases, and 7 bases lay in between. As DNA, the CDR3 is TGTGCCAGCAGCGTTACCCCTAATCAGCCCCAGCATTTT. It yields the protein CASSVTPNQPQHF.

The rearrangement uses TRBV7-9 and TRBJ1-5; D not resolved. V was cut by 5 bases and J by 5 bases, with 7 bases left in between. Germline values: CDR1 SEHNR, CDR2 FQNEAQ (reference sequence). The CDR3 sequence is 12 residues long. This CDR3 reads CASSDGYQPQHF. CDR3 nucleotides: TGTGCCAGCAGCGACGGATATCAGCCCCAGCATTTT. Filled out from reference TRBV7-9 and TRBJ1-5, the complete variable domain reads DTGVSQNPRHKITKRGQNVTFRCDPISEHNRLYWYRQTLGQGPEFLTYFQNEAQLEKSRLLSDRFSAERPKGSFSTLEIQRTEQGDSAMYLCASSDGYQPQHFGDGTRLSIL.

The rearrangement links TRBV30 to TRBJ2-5, with 8 bases identical to TRBD2. CDR3 length: 13 amino acids. Germline V lookup: CDR1 GTSNPN, CDR2 SVGIG (reference sequence). J gave up 10 bases and V 4 bases, and 11 bases lay outside the gene matches. CDR3 nucleotide sequence: TGTGCCTGGATAGGAGATCCCCGGGAGGGCCAGTACTTC. This sequence encodes CAWIGDPREGQYF.

The rearrangement uses TRBV19 and TRBJ2-7; D is possibly TRBD1 (5 bases). There are 15 residues in the CDR3. Trimming took off 5 bases at V and 1 base at J, with 15 bases between the two ends. Germline loops: CDR1 LNHDA, CDR2 SQIVND (reference sequence). This CDR3 is CASSVGQGVSYEQYF. In nucleotides, the CDR3 is TGTGCCAGTAGTGTCGGCCAGGGCGTGTCCTACGAGCAGTACTTC. Filled out from reference TRBV19 and TRBJ2-7, the complete variable domain reads DGGITQSPKYLFRKEGQNVTLSCEQNLNHDAMYWYRQDPGQGLRLIYYSQIVNDFQKGDIAEGYSVSREKKESFPLTVTSAQKNPTAFYLCASSVGQGVSYEQYFGPGTRLTVT.

V usage is TRBV2 and J usage is TRBJ2-7; no clear D gene. The CDR3 is made up of 13 amino acids. Trimming stripped 6 bases from V and 3 bases from J, with 12 bases between. CDR1 is SNHLY, CDR2 FYNNEI, per germline. For the CDR3, the DNA is TGTGCCAGCAGCTCTACACTGAACTACGAGCAGTACTTC. Translated, it gives CASSSTLNYEQYF.

The rearrangement links TRBV2 to TRBJ2-2; D is unclear. The germline gives CDR1 SNHLY, CDR2 FYNNEI. CDR3 length: 14 residues. The V end lost 3 bases, the J end lost 6 bases, and 11 bases lay between the germline ends. CDR3 in amino acids: CASSERIEAGELFF. CDR3 coding DNA: TGTGCCAGCAGTGAGAGGATAGAGGCCGGGGAGCTGTTTTTT. Based on the CDR3 plus reference TRBV2 and TRBJ2-2, the full variable domain is EPEVTQTPSHQVTQMGQEVILRCVPISNHLYFYWYRQILGQKVEFLVSFYNNEISEKSEIFDDQFSVERPDGSNFTLKIRSTKLEDSAMYFCASSERIEAGELFFGEGSRLTVL.

CDR3 nucleotide sequence: TGTGCCAGCAGCCCCAACCAGGGACTCCCCCAGGTCGGCTACACCTTC. Translated: CASSPNQGLPQVGYTF. The genes are TRBV7-9 and TRBJ1-2, with a possible D match to TRBD1 (5 bases). The CDR3 totals 16 residues. V was cut by 5 bases and J by 8 bases, with 24 bases left in between. Germline V gene data show CDR1 as SEHNR and CDR2 as FQNEAQ (reference sequence).

This clone showed up just once. The CDR3 DNA sequence: TGTGCCAGCAGTTTAGGGTCGGCCTACGAGCAGTACTTC. It encodes CASSLGSAYEQYF. The rearrangement links TRBV28 to TRBJ2-7; D ambiguous. CDR3 length: 13 residues. V lost 2 bases to trimming and J lost 2 bases, with 7 bases between them. Germline CDR1 reads MDHEN; CDR2 reads SYDVKM.

The gene calls are TRBV28 and TRBJ2-7; unclear D gene. Deletions cut 2 bases from V and 3 bases from J, with 5 bases between. The CDR3 covers 12 residues. From germline, CDR1 is MDHEN and CDR2 SYDVKM. The CDR3 loop reads CASSLAHYEQYF. The CDR3 DNA sequence: TGTGCCAGCAGTTTAGCCCACTACGAGCAGTACTTC.

The chain uses TRBV6-5 and TRBJ2-1; a weak D match, TRBD1 (6 bases). Trimming took 6 bases from V and 8 from J, leaving 11 bases between them. The CDR3 extends over 12 amino acids. Germline-derived CDR1 and CDR2 are MNHEY and SVGAGI. Here the CDR3 DNA reads TGTGCCAGCAGCCCGGACAGTGATGAGCAGTTCTTC. This encodes CASSPDSDEQFF.

This sequence joins TRBV5-6 and TRBJ2-7; tentatively, D is TRBD2 (6 bases). Trimming took 4 bases from V and 3 from J, leaving 14 bases between them. In germline, CDR1 is SGHDT, CDR2 YYEEEE. There are 14 residues in the CDR3. In nucleotides, the CDR3 is TGTGCCAGCAGCCCCTCCGGGGGATTCTACGAGCAGTACTTC. As protein: CASSPSGGFYEQYF.